These T cell receptor beta chains were read from a single sample in a study of spatial heterogeneity in lung cancer. TCRdb reprocessed the 5' RACE reads with MiXCR, giving one entry per CDR3 protein. This repertoire shows around 45,000 distinct CDR3 sequences, approximately 12% found once; its top ten account for 42%. This specimen consisted of PBMCs, obtained at surgery. These receptors came from a female donor with early-stage non-small cell lung cancer. Both conserved end residues are part of each CDR3. The order of the fields is clone size, D gene, J gene, V gene, CDR3 protein, CDR3 DNA. The D gene is left open where the match is weak. A row's size may be missing; if present it is once, few, many or a size class.

>NA|NA|TRBJ1-2|TRBV7-9
CASSLGGLGDYGYTF
TGTGCCAGCAGCTTAGGGGGACTAGGGGACTATGGCTACACCTTC
>NA|TRBD2|TRBJ2-2|TRBV2
CASSEALGRVLVGELFF
TGTGCCAGCAGTGAAGCGCTTGGGAGGGTTTTGGTCGGGGAGCTGTTTTTT
>few|TRBD1|TRBJ2-3|TRBV15
CATSREGTGTGVITQYF
TGTGCCACCAGCAGAGAGGGCACCGGGACAGGGGTTATTACGCAGTATTTT
>few|NA|TRBJ2-4|TRBV9
CASSPSGAGRGAKNIQYF
TGTGCCAGCAGCCCCAGTGGGGCGGGGAGGGGGGCCAAAAACATTCAGTACTTC
>NA|TRBD2|TRBJ2-2|TRBV6-5
CASTSAVNVLRLAGTGELFF
TGTGCCAGCACCTCAGCAGTTAACGTCTTACGGCTAGCGGGCACCGGGGAGCTGTTTTTT
>many|TRBD1|TRBJ1-1|TRBV6-1
CASSGTGTGFGTEAFF
TGTGCCAGCAGTGGGACAGGGACGGGATTCGGCACTGAAGCTTTCTTT
>few|NA|TRBJ2-5|TRBV5-1
CASSLVPEETQYF
TGCGCCAGCAGCTTGGTTCCGGAAGAGACCCAGTACTTC
>many|NA|TRBJ2-3|TRBV12-3/TRBV12-4
CASSPSSEPNTQYF
TGTGCCAGCAGCCCATCTAGCGAACCTAATACGCAGTATTTT
>NA|NA|TRBJ2-1|TRBV7-2
CASSYSSSRNNEQFF
TGTGCCAGCAGCTACTCTAGCTCCAGAAACAATGAGCAGTTCTTC
>many|NA|TRBJ2-1|TRBV10-3
CAISPGVSYNEQFF
TGTGCCATCAGTCCCGGGGTCTCCTACAATGAGCAGTTCTTC
>many|NA|TRBJ2-2|TRBV7-6
CASGSRGTGNTGELFF
TGTGCCAGCGGGTCCAGGGGAACAGGGAACACCGGGGAGCTGTTTTTT
>many|NA|TRBJ1-2|TRBV6-7
CASSYGGKANYQALGYTF
TGTGCCAGCAGTTACGGGGGTAAAGCCAACTATCAGGCCTTGGGCTACACCTTC
>few|NA|TRBJ1-2|TRBV20-1
CSASGWPVWWNGYTF
TGCAGTGCTAGTGGGTGGCCGGTTTGGTGGAATGGCTACACCTTC
>NA|TRBD2|TRBJ2-1|TRBV6-2/TRBV6-3
CASSYSGEISYNEQFF
TGTGCCAGCAGTTACAGCGGGGAGATCTCCTACAATGAGCAGTTCTTC
>NA|NA|TRBJ2-5|TRBV5-1
CASSLEVAETQYF
TGCGCCAGCAGCTTGGAGGTGGCGGAGACCCAGTACTTC
>NA|TRBD2|TRBJ2-1|TRBV6-2/TRBV6-3
CASTQRGGQSYNEQFF
TGTGCCAGCACCCAGCGGGGGGGCCAATCCTACAATGAGCAGTTCTTC
>few|TRBD1|TRBJ1-2|TRBV20-1
CSAIRGANGYTF
TGCAGTGCTATCAGGGGGGCGAATGGCTACACCTTC
>few|TRBD2|TRBJ2-5|TRBV27
CASSWRRGGFETQYF
TGTGCCAGCAGTTGGAGGCGGGGGGGCTTTGAGACCCAGTACTTC
>many|NA|TRBJ1-2|TRBV6-1
CATRQSSNYGYTF
TGTGCCACCCGACAGTCATCGAACTATGGCTACACCTTC
>NA|NA|TRBJ1-3|TRBV6-1
CASIPSRGSGNTIYF
TGTGCCAGCATTCCATCGCGGGGCTCTGGAAACACCATATATTTT
>NA|TRBD1|TRBJ2-2|TRBV7-2
CASSFGQGAGGELFF
TGTGCCAGCAGCTTTGGACAGGGGGCGGGCGGGGAGCTGTTTTTT
>NA|NA|TRBJ2-7|TRBV20-1
CSAAGVPGYEQYF
TGCAGTGCTGCAGGGGTTCCCGGCTACGAGCAGTACTTC
>NA|TRBD1|TRBJ2-1|TRBV7-2
CASSLEGARYNEQFF
TGTGCCAGCAGCTTAGAGGGGGCGCGATACAATGAGCAGTTCTTC
>NA|NA|TRBJ1-6|TRBV5-1
CASSSGTESALHF
TGCGCCAGCAGCTCCGGGACGGAAAGTGCCCTCCACTTT
>many|NA|TRBJ2-1|TRBV5-1
CASSLSTGPSQREQFF
TGCGCCAGCAGCTTGAGTACGGGCCCGTCGCAGCGTGAGCAGTTCTTC
>few|NA|TRBJ2-7|TRBV12-5
CASGRQAPYEQYF
TGTGCTAGTGGCCGACAGGCCCCCTACGAGCAGTACTTC
>many|TRBD2|TRBJ2-1|TRBV12-3/TRBV12-4
CASRDGLAGASEQFF
TGTGCCAGCAGGGACGGACTAGCGGGGGCGAGTGAGCAGTTCTTC
>many|NA|TRBJ2-5|TRBV3-1
CASSHPLKAQETQYF
TGTGCCAGCAGCCACCCTTTAAAAGCCCAAGAGACCCAGTACTTC
>NA|NA|TRBJ2-1|TRBV7-2
CASSPRGPFGVGEQFF
TGTGCCAGCAGCCCCCGGGGGCCCTTCGGAGTCGGTGAGCAGTTCTTC
>few|NA|TRBJ2-7|TRBV20-1
CSASGEGSSREQYF
TGCAGTGCTAGTGGAGAGGGTTCTTCGCGCGAGCAGTACTTC
>few|TRBD2|TRBJ2-1|TRBV29-1
CSVVYLAGVDNEQFF
TGCAGCGTCGTTTATCTAGCGGGGGTGGACAATGAGCAGTTCTTC
>few|TRBD1|TRBJ1-6|TRBV20-1
CSAQGANSPLHF
TGCAGTGCTCAGGGGGCTAATTCACCCCTCCACTTT
>many|TRBD2|TRBJ2-1|TRBV20-1
CSASGGATYNEQFF
TGCAGTGCTAGCGGGGGGGCCACCTACAATGAGCAGTTCTTC
>NA|NA|TRBJ1-5|TRBV7-2
CASSARGVSSNQPQHF
TGTGCCAGCAGCGCCCGTGGGGTTAGCAGCAATCAGCCCCAGCATTTT
>NA|NA|TRBJ1-4|TRBV5-4
CASSFGGAANEKLFF
TGTGCCAGCAGCTTCGGAGGGGCTGCGAATGAAAAACTGTTTTTT
>many|TRBD1|TRBJ1-2|TRBV12-3/TRBV12-4
CASSSGQGEGYGYTF
TGTGCCAGCAGTTCCGGACAGGGCGAGGGGTATGGCTACACCTTC
>NA|TRBD2|TRBJ2-2|TRBV14
CASSLGGGANGELFF
TGTGCCAGCAGCCTCGGCGGGGGGGCGAACGGGGAGCTGTTTTTT
>few|NA|TRBJ2-7|TRBV20-1
CSASRGVGLDEQYF
TGCAGTGCTAGCAGGGGTGTAGGGCTCGACGAGCAGTACTTC
>few|NA|TRBJ1-3|TRBV3-1
CASSQGPLGGNTIYF
TGTGCCAGCAGCCAGGGCCCACTCGGAGGAAACACCATATATTTT
>few|NA|TRBJ1-4|TRBV2
CASSVTLLGLANEKLFF
TGTGCCAGCAGCGTCACCCTCCTTGGGTTGGCAAATGAAAAACTGTTTTTT
>NA|NA|TRBJ1-2|TRBV7-9
CASSPPGRIYGYTF
TGTGCCAGCAGCCCCCCGGGAAGGATCTATGGCTACACCTTC
>NA|NA|TRBJ2-5|TRBV7-6
CASSLGRNLAQETQYF
TGTGCCAGCAGCTTAGGCCGAAACCTGGCCCAAGAGACCCAGTACTTC
>many|TRBD2|TRBJ2-5|TRBV6-5
CASSEGTSGGHGAQYF
TGTGCCAGCAGTGAAGGGACTAGCGGGGGTCATGGGGCCCAGTACTTC
>NA|TRBD1|TRBJ1-2|TRBV7-9
CASSLGQGKYGYTF
TGTGCCAGCAGCTTAGGACAGGGGAAATATGGCTACACCTTC
>NA|TRBD1|TRBJ2-5|TRBV6-5
CASMGYGTADQETQYF
TGTGCCAGCATGGGATATGGGACAGCCGACCAAGAGACCCAGTACTTC
>few|NA|TRBJ2-3|TRBV5-1
CASSLPGRTDTQYF
TGCGCCAGCAGCTTGCCAGGGCGCACAGATACGCAGTATTTT
>many|TRBD1|TRBJ2-1|TRBV5-6
CASSYAVGGQGVTEQFF
TGTGCCAGCAGCTACGCTGTAGGGGGACAGGGCGTAACTGAGCAGTTCTTC
>few|TRBD1|TRBJ2-3|TRBV24-1
CATSSGQGGTDTQYF
TGTGCCACCAGTTCTGGACAGGGTGGCACAGATACGCAGTATTTT
>few|TRBD2|TRBJ2-3|TRBV5-1
CASSSSGAPDTQYF
TGCGCCAGCAGTTCTAGCGGGGCCCCAGATACGCAGTATTTT
>few|TRBD2|TRBJ2-5|TRBV6-2/TRBV6-3
CASSLRGLSGREETQYF
TGTGCCAGCAGTTTAAGGGGACTTAGCGGGAGAGAAGAGACCCAGTACTTC
>NA|NA|TRBJ1-1|TRBV24-1
CATSDLNTEAFF
TGTGCCACCAGTGATTTGAATACTGAAGCTTTCTTT
>few|NA|TRBJ2-2|TRBV5-1
CASSLGTGTGELFF
TGCGCCAGCAGCTTGGGAACAGGCACCGGGGAGCTGTTTTTT